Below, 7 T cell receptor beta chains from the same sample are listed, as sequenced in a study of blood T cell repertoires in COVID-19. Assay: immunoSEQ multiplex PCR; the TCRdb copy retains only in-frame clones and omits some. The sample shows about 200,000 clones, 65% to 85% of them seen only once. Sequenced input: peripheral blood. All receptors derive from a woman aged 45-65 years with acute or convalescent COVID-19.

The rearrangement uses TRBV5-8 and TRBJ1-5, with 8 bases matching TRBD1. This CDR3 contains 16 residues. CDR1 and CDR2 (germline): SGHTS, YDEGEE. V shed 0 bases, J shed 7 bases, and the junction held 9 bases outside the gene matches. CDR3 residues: CASSLAKTGAYQPQHF. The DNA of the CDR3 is TGTGCCAGCAGCTTGGCGAAGACAGGGGCTTACCAGCCCCAGCATTTT. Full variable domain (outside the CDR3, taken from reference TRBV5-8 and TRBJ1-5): EAGVTQSPTHLIKTRGQQATLRCSPISGHTSVYWYQQALGLGLQFLLWYDEGEERNRGNFPPRFSGRQFPNYSSELNVNALELEDSALYLCASSLAKTGAYQPQHFGDGTRLSIL.

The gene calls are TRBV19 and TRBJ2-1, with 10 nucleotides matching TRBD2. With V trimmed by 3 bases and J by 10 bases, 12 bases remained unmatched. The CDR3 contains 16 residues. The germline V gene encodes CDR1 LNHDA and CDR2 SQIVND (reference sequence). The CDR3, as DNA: TGTGCCAGTAGTATCCTTCACCTAGCGGGAGAAGGGGAGCAGTTCTTC. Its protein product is CASSILHLAGEGEQFF.

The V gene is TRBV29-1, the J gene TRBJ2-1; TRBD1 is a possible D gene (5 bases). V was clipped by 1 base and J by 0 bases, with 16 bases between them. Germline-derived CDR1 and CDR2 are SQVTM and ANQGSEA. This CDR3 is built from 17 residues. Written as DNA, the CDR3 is TGCAGCGTTGAAGGGAGTCAGGGAACGAGCTCCTACAATGAGCAGTTCTTC. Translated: CSVEGSQGTSSYNEQFF.

CDR3 bases: TGCAGTGCTAGTAAGGGGATTGACTATGGCTACACCTTC. It is translated as CSASKGIDYGYTF. This chain connects TRBV20-1 to TRBJ1-2, with D possibly being TRBD1 (5 bases). Germline lookup yields CDR1 DFQATT and CDR2 SNEGSKA (reference sequence). V lost 3 bases to trimming and J lost 3 bases, with 11 bases between them. The CDR3 extends over 13 amino acids.

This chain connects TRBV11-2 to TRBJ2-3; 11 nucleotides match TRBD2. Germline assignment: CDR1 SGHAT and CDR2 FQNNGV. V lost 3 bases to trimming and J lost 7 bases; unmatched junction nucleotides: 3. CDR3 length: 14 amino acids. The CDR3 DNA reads TGTGCCAGCAGCTTGACTAGCGGGAAGAATACGCAGTATTTT. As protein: CASSLTSGKNTQYF.

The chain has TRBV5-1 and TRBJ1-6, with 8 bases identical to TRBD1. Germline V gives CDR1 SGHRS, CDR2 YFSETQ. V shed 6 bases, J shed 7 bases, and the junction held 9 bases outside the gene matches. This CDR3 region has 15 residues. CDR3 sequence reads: CASTDGQGPNSPLHF. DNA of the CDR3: TGCGCCAGCACGGATGGACAGGGCCCGAATTCACCCCTCCACTTT.

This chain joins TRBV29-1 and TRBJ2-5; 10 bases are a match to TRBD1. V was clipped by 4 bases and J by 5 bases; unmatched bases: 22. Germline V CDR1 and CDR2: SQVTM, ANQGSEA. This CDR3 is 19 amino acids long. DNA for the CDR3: TGCAGCGTTGGGCCGTTGGGACAGGGGTGGAGTGCCCTTCGGGAGACCCAGTACTTC. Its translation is CSVGPLGQGWSALRETQYF.